Below, 14 T cell receptor beta chains from the same sample are listed, as sequenced in a study of Ad26.COV2.S vaccination and SARS-CoV-2 variants (dated by TCRdb to the early 2020s). Read against the paper, the sample's treatment or condition label means: approximately 18 received Ad26.COV2.S at low or high dose, single or two shots; several received placebo; per-sample allocation not given. Repertoires of vaccine and placebo recipients were sequenced from samples taken on day 63 after the first injection. Libraries were prepared through the immunoSEQ multiplex PCR assay. TCRdb took this table from immuneACCESS and kept in-frame rearrangements with V and J called. Such tables lack part of the clones; where checked against another copy, unresolved V genes explain under half of the gap, and the rest is unexplained. The sample table contains 200,000 to 250,000 clones; only one count was recorded for more than 75% of them. The ten biggest clones cover 9.5% to 12% of the sample.

The input for sequencing was peripheral blood, taken in a trial of Ad26.COV2.S vaccine versus placebo. These receptors were collected from a person between 18 and 65 years old who received the Ad26.COV2.S COVID-19 vaccine or a placebo.

The chain recombines TRBV2 with TRBJ2-2, with TRBD2 identical over 7 bases. This CDR3 has 13 amino acids. Germline values: CDR1 SNHLY, CDR2 FYNNEI. V was pared by 6 bases and J by 5 bases, with 3 bases of the junction left unmatched. CDR3 DNA sequence: TGTGCCAGCAGCTTGGGAGGGACCGGGGAGCTGTTTTTT. Amino acid sequence: CASSLGGTGELFF.

The chain uses TRBV10-2 and TRBJ2-1; 7 bases agree with TRBD2. V lost 5 bases, J lost 7 bases, and 11 bases stayed unmatched. CDR3 size: 15 residues. Looked up from germline, CDR1 is WSHSY and CDR2 is SAAADI. CDR3 sequence (DNA): TGCGCCAGCAGTCCTCAACCGGGACTACTTAATGAGCAGTTCTTC. Protein: CASSPQPGLLNEQFF.

This chain connects TRBV4-3 to TRBJ1-6, with D perhaps TRBD1 (6 bases). Between the trimmed V and J ends, which lost 4 bases and 6 bases, there was a span of 16 bases. CDR1 and CDR2 (germline): LGHNA, YSLEER. This CDR3 has 16 amino acids. The CDR3 protein is CASSPRGARANSPLHF. The DNA of the CDR3 is TGCGCCAGCAGCCCCCGGGGGGCCAGGGCTAATTCACCCCTCCACTTT.

The V and J genes are TRBV19 and TRBJ1-6; D is undetermined. V was cut by 4 bases and J by 0 bases, with 7 bases left in between. The CDR3 runs to 15 residues. Germline CDR1 reads LNHDA; CDR2 reads SQIVND (reference sequence). The CDR3 sequence is CASSTDSSYNSPLHF. The CDR3 coding sequence is TGTGCCAGTAGTACCGATAGCTCCTATAATTCACCCCTCCACTTT. Filled out from reference TRBV19 and TRBJ1-6, the complete variable domain reads DGGITQSPKYLFRKEGQNVTLSCEQNLNHDAMYWYRQDPGQGLRLIYYSQIVNDFQKGDIAEGYSVSREKKESFPLTVTSAQKNPTAFYLCASSTDSSYNSPLHFGNGTRLTVT.

This chain links TRBV5-1 with TRBJ1-3; D unclear. Deletions cut 0 bases from V and 3 bases from J, with 10 bases between. Germline CDR1 reads SGHRS; CDR2 reads YFSETQ. The CDR3 has 15 residues. The CDR3 region has the DNA TGCGCCAGCAGCTTGGGGGTTGTTAGTGGAAACACCATATATTTT. This encodes CASSLGVVSGNTIYF.

The chain couples TRBV27 to TRBJ2-3; weak D call: TRBD1 (5 bases). This CDR3 is 15 amino acids long. The V gene's germline CDR1 is MNHEY and CDR2 SMNVEV (reference sequence). Deletions cut 2 bases from V and 3 bases from J, with 12 bases between. Here the CDR3 reads CASSLQGDGTDTQYF. DNA of the CDR3: TGTGCCAGCAGTTTACAAGGGGATGGGACAGATACGCAGTATTTT.

The CDR3 sequence is CASTRQGGTGELFF. The CDR3 DNA is TGCGCCAGCACCCGACAGGGGGGCACCGGGGAGCTGTTTTTT. V is TRBV5-1 and J is TRBJ2-2; 9 bases line up with TRBD1. The CDR3 spans 14 residues. After removal of 6 bases from V and 4 bases from J, the junction contained 4 bases not matched to a gene. Germline loops: CDR1 SGHRS, CDR2 YFSETQ.

This rearrangement joins TRBV7-8 to TRBJ2-1; D unresolved. The CDR3 consists of 13 residues. Trimming cost V 5 bases and J 8 bases, with 13 bases left between them. CDR1 is SGHVS, CDR2 FQNEAQ, per germline. In nucleotides, the CDR3 is TGTGCCAGCAGCCTTGAACCTAGGGATGAGCAGTTCTTC. The encoded protein is CASSLEPRDEQFF.

The V call is TRBV20-1, the J call TRBJ1-2, with unresolved D. V lost 4 bases, J lost 7 bases, and 10 bases lay in between. Germline V gene data show CDR1 as DFQATT and CDR2 as SNEGSKA (reference sequence). The CDR3 runs 11 residues. DNA for the CDR3: TGCAGTGCTACATTTGGCGGTGGCTACACCTTC. Protein: CSATFGGGYTF.

The chain links TRBV7-6 to TRBJ1-5, with a possible D match to TRBD1 (5 bases). Germline V gene data show CDR1 as SGHVS and CDR2 as FNYEAQ. This CDR3 has 14 residues. V shed 3 bases and J shed 5 bases, with 11 bases lying between them. As DNA, the CDR3 is TGTGCCAGCAGCTTGTGGCAGGGCGATCAGCCCCAGCATTTT. This encodes CASSLWQGDQPQHF. Filled out from reference TRBV7-6 and TRBJ1-5, the complete variable domain reads GAGVSQSPRYKVTKRGQDVALRCDPISGHVSLYWYRQALGQGPEFLTYFNYEAQQDKSGLPNDRFSAERPEGSISTLTIQRTEQRDSAMYRCASSLWQGDQPQHFGDGTRLSIL.

The chain joins TRBV19 to TRBJ2-5, with 8 bases aligning to TRBD1. The germline gives CDR1 LNHDA, CDR2 SQIVND (reference sequence). The J segment lost 0 bases and the V segment lost 6 bases, leaving 6 bases of the junction unmatched. CDR3 length equals 15 residues. CDR3: CASSPGQGYQETQYF. CDR3 in DNA: TGTGCCAGTAGCCCCGGACAGGGCTACCAAGAGACCCAGTACTTC.

The DNA of the CDR3 is TGCGCCAGCAGCCAAGAAAGGGCCGGTATGACAGTCACAGATACGCAGTATTTT. This codes for CASSQERAGMTVTDTQYF. This chain uses TRBV4-1 with TRBJ2-3; D is possibly TRBD1 (5 bases). CDR1 MGHRA and CDR2 YSYEKL come from the germline V gene. V shed 0 bases and J shed 2 bases, with 18 bases lying between them. The CDR3 has 18 amino acids.

J is TRBJ1-1 and V is TRBV7-8; possibly TRBD1 for D (6 bases). Germline V gene data show CDR1 as SGHVS and CDR2 as FQNEAQ. The CDR3 is 16 residues long. Between the trimmed V and J ends, which lost 1 base and 0 bases, there was a span of 12 bases. CDR3 sequence reads: CASSLGAGAMNTEAFF. Here the CDR3 DNA reads TGTGCCAGCAGCTTAGGGGCAGGGGCCATGAACACTGAAGCTTTCTTT. Combining the CDR3 with reference TRBV7-8 and TRBJ1-1 gives the whole variable domain GAGVSQSPRYKVAKRGQDVALRCDPISGHVSLFWYQQALGQGPEFLTYFQNEAQLDKSGLPSDRFFAERPEGSVSTLKIQRTQQEDSAVYLCASSLGAGAMNTEAFFGQGTRLTVV.

V gene TRBV7-9 combines with J gene TRBJ2-7; TRBD1 aligns across 7 bases. V shed 4 bases and J 6 bases; nucleotides not matched to a gene: 6. The CDR3 consists of 13 residues. The germline V gene has CDR1 SEHNR and CDR2 FQNEAQ (reference sequence). CDR3 nucleotides: TGTGCCAGCAGCTCCGGACAGGTAGGCGAGCAGTACTTC. It is translated as CASSSGQVGEQYF.